This paragraph covers one TCR beta chain sequence. What antigen it recognizes has not been identified. No per-base quality is available; no much larger clone lies one base away. The data were obtained in a study of CD8 T cells in Susac syndrome (dated by TCRdb to about 2019). Turning to the overall study: Among the Susac syndrome patients who were sequenced, clinically active disease was present in over 5 and clinical remission was observed in about eight. At blood withdrawal, Susac syndrome patients were either therapy-naive, taking corticosteroids (in some cases with IVIg as well), or taking IVIg alone. Whether CD8+ T cell activation and differentiation in Susac syndrome was antigen driven was tested using repertoire sequencing. General findings and caveats noted by the study authors: No clonal expansion was detected in the CD4+ T cell repertoire of Susac syndrome patients. The study acknowledged that relatively few individuals were included in the TCR sequencing and HLA analysis.

The germline V gene encodes CDR1 SQVTM and CDR2 ANQGSEA. The germline V end is reduced by 5 bases and the J end by 0 bases; junction bases left unmatched: 6. Reading from cysteine to phenylalanine, the CDR3 counts 14 amino acids. The DNA shown is the 42-base CDR3, in frame from base 1. Peripheral blood CD8+ and CD4+ T cells from healthy donors, Susac syndrome patients and multiple sclerosis patients were profiled using high-throughput TCR beta sequencing. Susac syndrome patients met recently defined diagnostic criteria for definite or probable disease. Bulk CD8+ and CD4+ T cells were purified magnetically by negative isolation, whereas CD8+ TEMRA cells were enriched by FACS. Blood was collected in EDTA tubes and processed within 24 hours, with PBMCs isolated through density gradient centrifugation. PBMCs intended for TCR sequencing were frozen in liquid nitrogen and were later thawed in a 37 degrees C water bath. The sorted or isolated CD4+, CD8+ and CD8+ TEMRA cells had a purity of 90% or higher.

RNA was extracted using the RNeasy kit, and roughly 0.5 to 1 ug of the RNA was reverse transcribed with random hexamers. TCR beta CDR3 regions were amplified with the immunoSEQ multiplex PCR assay covering 54 Vbeta and 13 Jbeta segments. Bias from PCR amplification was corrected by using a synthetic template baseline for primer optimization and for computational correction. Per the authors' processing: Only productive sequences were kept, with reads annotated to V, D and J genes according to IMGT and analyzed in immunoSEQ Analyzer. Clonality was computed as one minus Shannon entropy normalized by log2 of the number of productive unique sequences. Public and private clones were assessed among the 100 most prevalent clones of each patient and control. Clones were defined as Susac-specific when absent from the healthy and MS cohorts, from over a thousand published viral clones and from other ImmuneACCESS disease sequences. In TCRdb, the public reads were trimmed at Q25 with fastp and aligned with MiXCR, with productive beta chains retained. Each entry merges the rows of one CDR3 protein and shows their most common DNA and genes. These V and J calls rely on TCRdb rather than the paper's analysis. The table for this sample lists roughly 250,000 distinct CDR3 sequences; almost 97% of them were counted only once. Approximately 0.094% of the sample goes to the ten largest clones.

The TCR originated in a human donor with Susac syndrome. The chain employs TRBV29-1 and TRBJ1-2; 7 nucleotides in the junction match TRBD1. The sample was CD4+ T cells from PBMCs. The CDR3 here reads CSVTPGGANYGYTF. The DNA reads TGCAGCGTTACTCCAGGGGGGGCTAACTATGGCTACACCTTC.